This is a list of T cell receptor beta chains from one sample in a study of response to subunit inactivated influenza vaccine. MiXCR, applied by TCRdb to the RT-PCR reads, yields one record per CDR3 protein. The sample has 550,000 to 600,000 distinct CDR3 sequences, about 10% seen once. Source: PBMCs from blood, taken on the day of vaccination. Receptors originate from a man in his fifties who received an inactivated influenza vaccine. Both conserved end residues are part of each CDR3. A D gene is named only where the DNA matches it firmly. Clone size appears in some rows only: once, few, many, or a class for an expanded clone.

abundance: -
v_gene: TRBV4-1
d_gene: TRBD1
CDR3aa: CASSRQGGDSHGYTF

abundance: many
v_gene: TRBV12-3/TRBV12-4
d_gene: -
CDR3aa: CASSLWGYTEAFF

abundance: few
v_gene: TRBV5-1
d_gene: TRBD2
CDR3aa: CASSRGLAGASQETQYF

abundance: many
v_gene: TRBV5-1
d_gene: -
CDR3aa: CASSLVSRSDASRQSSYNEQFF

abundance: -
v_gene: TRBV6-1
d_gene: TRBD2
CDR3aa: CASSLTSGSDIQYF

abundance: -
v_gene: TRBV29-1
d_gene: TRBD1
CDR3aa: CSVRGTGGQTQYF

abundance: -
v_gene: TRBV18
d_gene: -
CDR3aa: CASSPMGRANTGELFF

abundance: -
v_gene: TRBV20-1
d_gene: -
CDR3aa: CSARYRGPRTGELFF

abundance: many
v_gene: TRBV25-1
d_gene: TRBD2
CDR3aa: CASSERAGVYNEQFF

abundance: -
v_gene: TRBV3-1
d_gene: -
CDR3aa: CASSQRGREQYF

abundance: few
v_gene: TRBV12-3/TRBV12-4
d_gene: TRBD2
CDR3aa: CASSSSGGSQETQYF

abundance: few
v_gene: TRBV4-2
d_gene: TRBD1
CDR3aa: CASSQGQGLYTDTQYF

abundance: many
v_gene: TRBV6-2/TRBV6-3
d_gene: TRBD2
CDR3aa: CASRNSGGLNEQFF

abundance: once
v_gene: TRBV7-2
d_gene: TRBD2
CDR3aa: CASSLGLAGAGEQYF

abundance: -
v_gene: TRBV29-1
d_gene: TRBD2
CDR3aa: CSVIAGGHYNEQFF

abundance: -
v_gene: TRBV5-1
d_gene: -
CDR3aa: CASSFGPTSGANVLTF

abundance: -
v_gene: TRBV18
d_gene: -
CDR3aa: CASSPPIQGDYEQYF

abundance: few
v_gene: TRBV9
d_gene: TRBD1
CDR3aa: CASSGQGVRNTEAFF

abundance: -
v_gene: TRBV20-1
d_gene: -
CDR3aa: CSARGDAEGSPYEQYF

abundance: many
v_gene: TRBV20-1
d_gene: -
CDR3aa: CSPERTQGNIQYF

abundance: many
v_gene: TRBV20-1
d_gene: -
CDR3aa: CSARRTDESEAFF

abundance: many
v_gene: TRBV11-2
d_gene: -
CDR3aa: CASSPNLDPSVELFF

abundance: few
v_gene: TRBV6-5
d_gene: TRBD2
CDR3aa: CASSYSKLATSEQFF

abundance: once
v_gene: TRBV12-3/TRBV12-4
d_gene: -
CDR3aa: CASSLARRDGYTF

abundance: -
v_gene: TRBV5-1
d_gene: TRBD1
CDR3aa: CASREGAASTDTQYF

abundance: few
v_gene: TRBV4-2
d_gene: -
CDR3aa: CASSESSALNDEQFF

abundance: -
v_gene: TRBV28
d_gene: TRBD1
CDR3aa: CASSLVIQGAVNTEAFF

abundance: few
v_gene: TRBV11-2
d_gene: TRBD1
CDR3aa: CASSLSAGGDTEAFF

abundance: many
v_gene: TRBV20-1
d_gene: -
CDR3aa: CIPKWTDTQYF

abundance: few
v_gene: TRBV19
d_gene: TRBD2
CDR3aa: CASSTSPLAGGREQYF

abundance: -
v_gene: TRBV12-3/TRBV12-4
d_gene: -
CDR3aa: CASSPLRRVDGNTIYF

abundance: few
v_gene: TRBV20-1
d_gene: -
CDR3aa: CSARGSSGSIYEQFF

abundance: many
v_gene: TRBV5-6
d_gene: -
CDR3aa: CASSSLGGETQYF

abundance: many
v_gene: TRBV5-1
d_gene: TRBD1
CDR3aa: CASSTRQGSYGYTF

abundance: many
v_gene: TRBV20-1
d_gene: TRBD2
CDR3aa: CSAKQAGGASYEQYF

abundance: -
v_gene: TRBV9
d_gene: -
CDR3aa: CASSPETYNEQFF

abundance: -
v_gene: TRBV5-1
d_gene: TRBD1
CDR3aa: CASSLEPLGQEDTQYF

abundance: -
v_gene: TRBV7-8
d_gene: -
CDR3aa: CASSLPRTAGELFF

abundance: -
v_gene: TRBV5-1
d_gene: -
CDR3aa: CASSASRGSDEKLFF

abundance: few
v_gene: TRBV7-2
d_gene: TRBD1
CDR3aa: CASSLAGGNAGELFF

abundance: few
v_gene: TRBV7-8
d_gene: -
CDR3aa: CASSLQAPDTQYF

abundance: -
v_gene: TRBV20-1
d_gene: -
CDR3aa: CSASGRSYEQYF

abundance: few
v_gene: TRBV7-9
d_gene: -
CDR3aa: CASSWHEGTKTF

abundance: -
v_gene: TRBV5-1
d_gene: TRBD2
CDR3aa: CASSPPGLAGRYEQYF

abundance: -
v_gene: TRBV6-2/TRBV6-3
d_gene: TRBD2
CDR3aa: CASRVTRTSGGEQYF

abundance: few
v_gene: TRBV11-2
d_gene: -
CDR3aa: CASSLEPWGGNNEQYF

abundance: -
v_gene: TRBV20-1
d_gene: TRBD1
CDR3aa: CSARADRSISGANVLTF

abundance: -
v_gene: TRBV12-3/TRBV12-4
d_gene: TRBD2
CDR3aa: CASSHRLAGGRNEQFF

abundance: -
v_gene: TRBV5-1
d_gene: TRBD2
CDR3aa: CASSTALAGVYEQYF

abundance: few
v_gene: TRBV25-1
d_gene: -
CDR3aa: CASSEYFGRGNEQFF